The T cell receptor beta chain under discussion was sequenced for a study of cytomegalovirus exposure and HLA in healthy donors. Study-wide results and caveats: Owing to their indistinguishability, certain V segments, notably TRBV6-2 and TRBV6-3, were excluded.

PCR used 60 Vbeta primers and 13 Jbeta primers. Data came from immunoSEQ multiplex PCR; TCRdb stores just in-frame clones and leaves some out. The sample lists 200,000 to 250,000 clones, roughly four fifths seen once, with approximately 2.5% in the top ten. This CDR3 region has 13 residues. Germline CDR1 SEHNR, CDR2 FQNEAQ (reference sequence). V was cut by 4 bases and J by 4 bases, with 11 bases left in between. Worth noting for this clone: What it binds is not known.

The sequenced sample consisted of PBMCs. The gene calls are TRBV7-9 and TRBJ2-7, with D possibly TRBD2 on 5 matching bases. The receptor was derived from a woman between 35 and 50 years old in good health and CMV-seronegative. The CDR3 DNA follows: TGTGCCAGCAGCTCCCCCGCGGGTTACGAGCAGTACTTC. This translates into CASSSPAGYEQYF.